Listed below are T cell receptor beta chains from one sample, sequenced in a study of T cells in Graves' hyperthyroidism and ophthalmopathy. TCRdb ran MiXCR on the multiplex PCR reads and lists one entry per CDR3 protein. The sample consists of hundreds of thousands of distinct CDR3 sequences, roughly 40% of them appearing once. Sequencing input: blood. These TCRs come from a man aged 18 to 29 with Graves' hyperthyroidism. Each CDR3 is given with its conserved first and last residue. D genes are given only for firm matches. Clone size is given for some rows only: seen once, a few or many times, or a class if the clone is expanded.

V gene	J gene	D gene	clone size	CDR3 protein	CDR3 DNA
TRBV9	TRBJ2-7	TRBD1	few	CASSVSGTGVYEQYF	TGTGCCAGCAGCGTATCCGGGACAGGGGTCTACGAGCAGTACTTC
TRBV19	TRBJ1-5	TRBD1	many	CANLQGANQPQHF	TGTGCCAACCTACAGGGGGCCAATCAGCCCCAGCATTTT
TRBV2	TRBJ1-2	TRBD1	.	CASSLLTGAEGYTF	TGTGCCAGCAGTTTGCTTACAGGGGCGGAGGGCTACACCTTC
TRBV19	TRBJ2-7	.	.	CASSIDRDGTYEQYF	TGTGCCAGTAGTATAGACCGGGACGGTACCTACGAGCAGTACTTC
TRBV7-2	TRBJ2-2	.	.	CASSTLWGGPGELFF	TGTGCCAGCAGCACATTGTGGGGGGGGCCGGGGGAGCTGTTTTTT
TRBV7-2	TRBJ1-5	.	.	CASSTRTGNQPQHF	TGTGCCAGCAGCACCCGGACCGGCAATCAGCCCCAGCATTTT
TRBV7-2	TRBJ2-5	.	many	CASSPGSAGQETQYF	TGTGCCAGCAGCCCGGGTAGCGCGGGACAAGAGACCCAGTACTTC
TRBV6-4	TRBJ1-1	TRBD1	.	CASSTGEANTEAFF	TGTGCCAGCAGTACAGGGGAGGCGAACACTGAAGCTTTCTTT
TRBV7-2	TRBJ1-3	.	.	CASTLVGTGNTIYF	TGTGCCAGCACCCTCGTTGGCACGGGCAACACCATATATTTT
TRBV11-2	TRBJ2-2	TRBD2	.	CASSLLGLANTGELFF	TGTGCCAGCAGCTTATTGGGACTAGCGAACACCGGGGAGCTGTTTTTT
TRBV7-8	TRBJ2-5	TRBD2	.	CASSRGGSSQETQYF	TGTGCCAGCAGTCGGGGAGGGAGCTCACAGGAGACCCAGTACTTC
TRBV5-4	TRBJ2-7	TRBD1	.	CASSLQGYDEQYF	TGTGCCAGCAGCTTACAGGGGTACGACGAGCAGTACTTC
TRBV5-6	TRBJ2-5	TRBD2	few	CASSLERGRWETQYF	TGTGCCAGCAGCTTGGAGCGGGGGCGTTGGGAGACCCAGTACTTC
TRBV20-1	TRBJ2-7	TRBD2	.	CSATPAGSYEQYF	TGCAGTGCTACCCCAGCGGGATCCTACGAGCAGTACTTC
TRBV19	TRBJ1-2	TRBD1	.	CASSRATGTGYGYTF	TGTGCCAGTAGTAGGGCGACAGGGACCGGCTATGGCTACACCTTC
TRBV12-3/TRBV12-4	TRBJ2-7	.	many	CASSLGGAAYEQYF	TGTGCCAGCAGCTTGGGGGGGGCCGCCTACGAGCAGTACTTC
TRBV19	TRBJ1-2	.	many	CASSIKEGYGYTF	TGTGCCAGTAGTATTAAGGAAGGCTATGGCTACACCTTC
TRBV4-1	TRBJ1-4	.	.	CASSQDPVQEKLFF	TGCGCCAGCAGCCAAGACCCAGTCCAGGAAAAACTGTTTTTT
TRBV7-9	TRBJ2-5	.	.	CASSLDPIQEAQYF	TGTGCCAGCAGCTTAGATCCAATCCAAGAGGCCCAGTACTTC
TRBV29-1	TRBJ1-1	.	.	CSDLKGGVNTEAFF	TGCAGCGACCTGAAGGGAGGGGTGAACACTGAAGCTTTCTTT
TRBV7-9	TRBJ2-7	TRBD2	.	CASSVGGGTGSYEQYF	TGTGCCAGCAGCGTTGGGGGGGGGACTGGCTCCTACGAGCAGTACTTC
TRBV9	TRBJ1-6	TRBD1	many	CASSGDRDNSPLHF	TGTGCCAGCAGCGGGGACAGGGATAATTCACCCCTCCACTTT
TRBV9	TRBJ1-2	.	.	CASSVDAGMGLYGYTF	TGTGCCAGCAGCGTAGATGCTGGAATGGGACTCTATGGCTACACCTTC
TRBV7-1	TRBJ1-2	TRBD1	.	CASGRGDRGSNHYGYTF	TGTGCCAGTGGAAGAGGGGACAGGGGGTCCAACCACTATGGCTACACCTTC
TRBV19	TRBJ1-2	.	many	CASAREGPYGYTF	TGTGCCAGTGCAAGGGAAGGCCCTTATGGCTACACCTTC
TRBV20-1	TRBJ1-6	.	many	CSALSRVPEHSPLHF	TGCAGTGCCTTATCCAGGGTCCCGGAGCACTCACCCCTCCACTTT
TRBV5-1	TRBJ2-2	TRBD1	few	CASSLGDRPNTGELFF	TGCGCCAGCAGCTTGGGGGACAGACCGAACACCGGGGAGCTGTTTTTT
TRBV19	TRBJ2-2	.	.	CASSMSLGAGELFF	TGTGCCAGTAGTATGAGTCTGGGGGCCGGGGAGCTGTTTTTT
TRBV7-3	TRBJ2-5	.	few	CASSFQNSTPQETQYF	TGTGCCAGCAGCTTCCAAAACAGTACACCCCAAGAGACCCAGTACTTC
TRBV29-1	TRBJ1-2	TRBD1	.	CSVVGTAGYGYTF	TGCAGCGTTGTAGGGACAGCGGGCTATGGCTACACCTTC
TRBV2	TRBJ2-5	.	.	CASSELAPRAEQTQYF	TGTGCCAGCAGTGAACTTGCCCCAAGGGCCGAACAGACCCAGTACTTC
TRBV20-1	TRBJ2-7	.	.	CSAGTTTKGIYEQYF	TGCAGTGCTGGGACAACAACGAAGGGGATTTACGAGCAGTACTTC
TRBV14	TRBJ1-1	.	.	CASSQDLRGMNTEAFF	TGCGCCAGCAGCCAAGATTTGAGAGGAATGAACACTGAAGCTTTCTTT
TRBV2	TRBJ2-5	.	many	CASSTRGGRTDQETQYF	TGTGCCAGCAGTACCAGGGGAGGCCGTACGGATCAAGAGACCCAGTACTTC
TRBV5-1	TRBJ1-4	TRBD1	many	CASSGQGATNEKLFF	TGTGCCAGCAGCGGACAGGGTGCAACTAATGAAAAACTGTTTTTT
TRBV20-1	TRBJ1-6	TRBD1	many	CSAGGQGSMNSPLHF	TGCAGTGCCGGGGGACAGGGATCGATGAATTCACCCCTCCACTTT
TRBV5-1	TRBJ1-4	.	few	CASSFSGTATNEKLFF	TGCGCCAGCAGCTTTTCGGGAACTGCAACTAATGAAAAACTGTTTTTT
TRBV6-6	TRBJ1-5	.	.	CASSGDGYSNQPQHF	TGTGCCAGCAGTGGGGACGGCTATAGCAATCAGCCCCAGCATTTT
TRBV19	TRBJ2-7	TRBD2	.	CATRRSSGGAESYEQYF	TGTGCCACCCGGAGGAGTAGCGGGGGGGCAGAGTCCTACGAGCAGTACTTC
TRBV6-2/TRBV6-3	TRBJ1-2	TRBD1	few	CASSADRGGGYTF	TGTGCCAGCAGTGCCGACAGGGGCGGTGGCTACACCTTC
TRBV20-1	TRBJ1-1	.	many	CSASSVNTEAFF	TGCAGTGCTAGTAGTGTAAACACTGAAGCTTTCTTT
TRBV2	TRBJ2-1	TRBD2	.	CATHSGGAYNEQFF	TGTGCCACCCATAGCGGGGGAGCCTACAATGAGCAGTTCTTC
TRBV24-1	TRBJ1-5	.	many	CATSDFDGQPQHF	TGTGCCACCAGTGACTTCGACGGCCAGCCCCAGCATTTT
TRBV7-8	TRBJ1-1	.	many	CASSLGTGLGTEAFF	TGTGCCAGCAGCTTAGGTACAGGGCTGGGCACTGAAGCTTTCTTT
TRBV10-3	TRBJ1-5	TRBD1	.	CATGTGGHNQPQHF	TGTGCCACCGGGACAGGGGGCCACAATCAGCCCCAGCATTTT
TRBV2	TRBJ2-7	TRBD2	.	CASRGLESYEQYF	TGTGCCAGCAGGGGACTAGAGTCCTACGAGCAGTACTTC
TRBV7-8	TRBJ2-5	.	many	CASTSEETQYF	TGTGCCAGCACCTCAGAAGAGACCCAGTACTTC
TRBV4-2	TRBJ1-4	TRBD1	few	CASSPRDREGEKLFF	TGTGCCAGCAGCCCTCGGGACAGGGAGGGAGAAAAACTGTTTTTT
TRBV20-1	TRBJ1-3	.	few	CSAFLTGKGNTIYF	TGCAGTGCCTTTCTAACAGGGAAAGGAAACACCATATATTTT
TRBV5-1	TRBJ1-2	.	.	CASSLAGCGYTF	TGCGCCAGCAGCTTGGCAGGGTGTGGCTACACCTTC
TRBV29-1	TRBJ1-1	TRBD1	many	CSVGEDRVNTEAFF	TGCAGCGTTGGCGAGGACAGGGTGAACACTGAAGCTTTCTTT
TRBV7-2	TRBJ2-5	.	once	CASSRGSRETQYF	TGTGCCAGCAGCCGCGGCTCGCGGGAGACCCAGTACTTC
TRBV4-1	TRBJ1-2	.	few	CASSQVISEYGYTF	TGCGCCAGCAGCCAAGTGATATCGGAATATGGCTACACCTTC
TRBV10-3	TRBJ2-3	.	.	CAISGEISTDTQYF	TGTGCCATCAGTGGGGAGATAAGCACAGATACGCAGTATTTT
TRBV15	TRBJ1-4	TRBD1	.	CATSPRDRDEKLFF	TGTGCCACCAGCCCCCGGGACAGGGATGAAAAACTGTTTTTT